These 24 T cell receptor beta chains were sequenced from one sample in a study of cytomegalovirus exposure and HLA in healthy donors. TCRdb's copy holds only in-frame clones and misses some; the assay was immunoSEQ multiplex PCR. This sample has approximately 130,000 clones; 70% to 90% occur once, and the top ten carry roughly 2%. Specimen: PBMCs. The receptors stem from a woman between 18 and 29 years old in good health and CMV-seronegative.

This clone showed up just once. The rearrangement uses TRBV6-6 and TRBJ2-7; 7 bases are a match to TRBD1. V lost 5 bases, J lost 7 bases, and 14 bases stayed unmatched. The CDR3 runs 15 residues. Germline-derived CDR1 and CDR2 are MNHNY and SVGAGI (reference sequence). The CDR3 DNA sequence: TGTGCCAGCAGTGAGCCGGGACAGACCCTCTTTGAGCAGTACTTC. It specifies CASSEPGQTLFEQYF.

The J gene is TRBJ2-3, the V gene TRBV28; D uncertain. The germline V and J ends were trimmed by 4 bases and 1 base, with 24 bases remaining between them. Germline loops: CDR1 MDHEN, CDR2 SYDVKM. This CDR3 contains 19 residues. The chain's CDR3 is CASSYTLSLETPRTDTQYF. CDR3 sequence (DNA): TGTGCCAGCAGTTATACCCTCTCGCTAGAGACGCCTCGCACAGATACGCAGTATTTT.

The CDR3 DNA follows: TGTGCCAGCAGCGTAGAAGGGGTGGGCTCCTACGAGCAGTACTTC. This gives the protein CASSVEGVGSYEQYF. The chain couples TRBV9 to TRBJ2-7; the D gene is possibly TRBD1 (5 bases). The germline gives CDR1 SGDLS, CDR2 YYNGEE. The CDR3 runs to 15 residues. V was shortened by 0 bases and J by 0 bases, with 10 bases between the two germline ends.

The J gene is TRBJ2-1, the V gene TRBV7-3, with D possibly being TRBD2 (5 bases). The CDR3 sequence is 15 residues long. Per the germline V gene, CDR1 is SGHTA and CDR2 is FQGTGA. Trimming pared 5 bases from V and 0 bases from J, leaving 11 bases between. The CDR3 sequence: CASSHTTSSYNEQFF. The CDR3 nucleotides read TGTGCCAGCAGCCACACCACTAGCTCCTACAATGAGCAGTTCTTC.

A single count supports this clone. The chain carries TRBV5-1 and TRBJ1-2; D unresolved. The CDR3 totals 13 residues. The V gene's germline CDR1 is SGHRS and CDR2 YFSETQ. V was clipped by 0 bases and J by 5 bases, with 8 bases between them. CDR3 amino acids: CASSLAGEYGYTF. The CDR3 DNA is TGCGCCAGCAGCTTGGCTGGGGAGTATGGCTACACCTTC.

The rearrangement links TRBV6-1 to TRBJ2-2, with 8 nucleotides matching TRBD1. The ends lost 4 bases at V and 4 bases at J; junction bases unmatched: 5. The length of the CDR3 is 15 residues. The germline V gene has CDR1 MNHNS and CDR2 SASEGT. CDR3 DNA: TGTGCCAGCAGTGTGAGGACAGGGACCACCGGGGAGCTGTTTTTT. As protein: CASSVRTGTTGELFF.

Only one count was recorded for this clone. The rearrangement links TRBV11-3 to TRBJ2-7, with D tentatively TRBD2 (5 bases). V shed 3 bases and J shed 3 bases, with 9 bases lying between them. This CDR3 is built from 13 residues. Germline values: CDR1 SGHNT, CDR2 YENEEA. Here the CDR3 reads CASSFSSYYEQYF. CDR3 DNA sequence: TGTGCCAGCAGCTTTTCTAGCTACTACGAGCAGTACTTC.

The chain employs TRBV5-1 and TRBJ2-1; no clear D gene. Germline V gene lookup returns CDR1 SGHRS and CDR2 YFSETQ. This CDR3 region has 13 residues. The ends were cut back, 3 bases at V and 9 bases at J, with 13 bases in the middle. CDR3 protein: CASSSERPVEQFF. The CDR3 DNA reads TGCGCCAGCAGCTCCGAGAGGCCAGTTGAGCAGTTCTTC.

About this clone itself: The sample has other DNA sequences that encode this CDR3 too. J is TRBJ1-1 and V is TRBV6-5; TRBD1 matches at 9 bases. V was pared by 6 bases and J by 5 bases, with 7 bases of the junction left unmatched. In germline, CDR1 is MNHEY, CDR2 SVGAGI. This CDR3 is built from 14 residues. This chain's CDR3 is CASSRTGVGTEAFF. The CDR3 DNA reads TGTGCCAGCAGCAGGACAGGGGTCGGTACTGAAGCTTTCTTT.

CDR3 DNA sequence: TGTGCCAGCAGCTTATACCGGGGGAGCACTGAAGCTTTCTTT. Residues: CASSLYRGSTEAFF. This rearrangement joins TRBV13 to TRBJ1-1; perhaps TRBD1 as D (5 bases). The CDR3 is made up of 14 amino acids. CDR1 PRHDT and CDR2 FYEKMQ come from the germline V gene (reference sequence). Trimming removed 2 bases at V and 4 bases at J, with 11 bases between.

The rearrangement links TRBV11-2 to TRBJ2-3; 10 positions agree with TRBD2. Germline V CDR1 and CDR2: SGHAT, FQNNGV. CDR3 length: 14 amino acids. V gave up 4 bases and J gave up 4 bases; unmatched junction bases: 2. CDR3 nucleotides: TGTGCCAGCAGCTCTAGCGGGGGTCCAGATACGCAGTATTTT. This translates into CASSSSGGPDTQYF.

The chain carries TRBV9 and TRBJ1-1; D is undetermined. Trimming pared 3 bases from V and 0 bases from J, leaving 9 bases between. CDR1 and CDR2 from the germline V gene are SGDLS and YYNGEE. The CDR3 loop spans 14 amino acids. CDR3 sequence reads: CASSAAAVNTEAFF. The CDR3 nucleotides are TGTGCCAGCAGCGCAGCGGCGGTGAACACTGAAGCTTTCTTT.

This chain joins TRBV15 and TRBJ2-1, with 12 bases lining up with TRBD1. The J segment lost 6 bases and the V segment lost 1 base, leaving 4 bases of the junction unmatched. This CDR3 has 16 amino acids. Per germline, CDR1 LNHNV and CDR2 YYDKDF (reference sequence). The DNA of the CDR3 is TGTGCCACCAGCAGAGCCGGGACAGGGGGCACCAATGAGCAGTTCTTC. This translates into CATSRAGTGGTNEQFF.

The rearrangement uses TRBV7-9 and TRBJ2-4; D gene unclear. V lost 10 bases and J 7 bases, leaving 17 bases between the germline ends. Germline loops: CDR1 SEHNR, CDR2 FQNEAQ (reference sequence). The CDR3 is made up of 13 amino acids. This CDR3 is CATSGEVANIQYF. CDR3 DNA sequence: TGTGCCACCTCTGGCGAGGTCGCTAACATTCAGTACTTC.

V gene TRBV30 combines with J gene TRBJ1-3; maybe TRBD1 (6 bases). Germline assignment: CDR1 GTSNPN and CDR2 SVGIG (reference sequence). The CDR3 has 14 amino acids. DNA for the CDR3: TGTGCAGCAGGACAGCAACTCTCTGGAAACACCATATATTTT. Its translation is CAAGQQLSGNTIYF.

The table lists this clone with a few counts. The chain has TRBV10-3 and TRBJ2-7; maybe TRBD1 (6 bases). Germline V lookup: CDR1 ENHRY, CDR2 SYGVKD. The V and J ends lost 4 bases and 2 bases respectively, with 9 bases between them. This CDR3 has 13 residues. The CDR3 sequence is CAISGHRAYEQYF. The CDR3 region has the DNA TGTGCCATCAGTGGGCACAGGGCCTACGAGCAGTACTTC.

The CDR3 nucleotides read TGTGCCAGTAGGGGACAGGGGGCTGGATCCTACGAGCAGTACTTC. It specifies CASRGQGAGSYEQYF. The gene calls are TRBV19 and TRBJ2-7, with 12 positions matching TRBD1. This CDR3 contains 15 residues. The germline V gene has CDR1 LNHDA and CDR2 SQIVND (reference sequence). V trimming: 6 bases; J trimming: 1 base; junction bases outside the gene matches: 4.

This rearrangement joins TRBV7-9 to TRBJ1-3; the match to TRBD1 covers 7 bases. With 2 bases clipped from V and 5 bases from J, the junction kept 6 bases outside the gene matches. In germline, CDR1 is SEHNR, CDR2 FQNEAQ (reference sequence). The CDR3 is made up of 15 amino acids. The CDR3 here is CASSLLGQARNTIYF. In DNA, the CDR3 is TGTGCCAGCAGCTTACTCGGACAGGCCCGAAACACCATATATTTT.

V is TRBV6-6 and J is TRBJ2-3; 8 positions agree with TRBD2. CDR3 size: 16 residues. Looked up from germline, CDR1 is MNHNY and CDR2 is SVGAGI (reference sequence). The V segment lost 7 bases and the J segment 0 bases; nucleotides outside the gene matches: 9. CDR3 in DNA: TGTGCCAGCATGGGAGCGGGAGTCTTCAGCACAGATACGCAGTATTTT. This sequence encodes CASMGAGVFSTDTQYF.

Details on this clone: At one end the junction does not follow the germline gene, possibly because of a read error. This CDR3 is also generated by other DNA sequences in the sample. This chain joins TRBV6-6 and TRBJ1-2; 9 positions agree with TRBD1. The CDR3 has 12 amino acids. CDR1 is MNHNY and CDR2 is SVGAGI in the germline V gene (reference sequence). The DNA of the CDR3 is TGCGCCAGCCGACGACCGGGACAGGGCAGCACCTTC. Translated: CASRRPGQGSTF.

V gene TRBV2 combines with J gene TRBJ1-5; D is perhaps TRBD1 (5 bases). CDR1 and CDR2 (germline): SNHLY, FYNNEI. Trimming removed 6 bases at V and 7 bases at J, with 16 bases between. This CDR3 region has 14 residues. The CDR3 DNA reads TGTGCCAGCAGGGAAACAGGACGGGTACAGCCCCAGCATTTT. Amino acid sequence: CASRETGRVQPQHF.

The chain carries TRBV6-4 and TRBJ2-1; a weak D match, TRBD2 (6 bases). V lost 6 bases and J lost 1, with 16 bases in between. Germline V CDR1 and CDR2: MRHNA, SNTAGT. The CDR3 consists of 16 residues. CDR3 region: CASRLGASVSYNEQFF. CDR3 coding DNA: TGTGCCAGCAGACTAGGGGCTAGCGTGTCCTACAATGAGCAGTTCTTC.

The chain links TRBV6-5 to TRBJ1-3, with 9 bases lining up with TRBD1. V lost 2 bases and J lost 3; bases outside the gene matches: 2. CDR3 length: 15 residues. Germline V gene sequence: CDR1 MNHEY, CDR2 SVGAGI. CDR3 sequence reads: CASSYGDRDGNTIYF. For the CDR3, the DNA is TGTGCCAGCAGTTACGGGGACAGGGATGGAAACACCATATATTTT.

The V gene is TRBV30, the J gene TRBJ2-7; 9 positions agree with TRBD1. Per germline, CDR1 GTSNPN and CDR2 SVGIG (reference sequence). This CDR3 region has 15 residues. The ends lost 0 bases at V and 5 bases at J; junction bases unmatched: 8. CDR3 DNA: TGTGCCTGGAGTGTAAGGACAGGGGCATACAACGAGCAGTACTTC. Protein: CAWSVRTGAYNEQYF.